The 21 T cell receptor beta chains below come from one sample, sequenced in a study of early T cells in non-severe SARS-CoV-2 infection. TCRdb analysed the 5' RACE reads with MiXCR anew, one entry per CDR3 protein. The data show 30,000 to 40,000 distinct CDR3 sequences, with about 4.9% seen just once and 20% to 25% held by the top ten. Sequencing was carried out using whole blood. These receptors were collected from an adult who was a healthcare worker with PCR-confirmed SARS-CoV-2 infection or an uninfected control (not recorded which).

This clonotype has a handful of counts. The chain carries TRBV6-1 and TRBJ1-5; D unresolved. Germline CDR1 and CDR2: MNHNS and SASEGT. V was clipped by 4 bases and J by 7 bases, with 11 bases between them. This CDR3 has 13 amino acids. CDR3: CASSGETHQPQHF. CDR3 nucleotide sequence: TGTGCCAGCAGTGGAGAAACCCACCAGCCCCAGCATTTT.

This clonotype was observed at least ten times. The chain uses TRBV5-1 and TRBJ2-3; the match to TRBD2 covers 9 bases. Trimming took 0 bases from V and 4 from J; bases not matched to a gene: 6. The germline CDR1 and CDR2 sequences are SGHRS and YFSETQ. The CDR3 has 16 amino acids. The CDR3 DNA sequence: TGCGCCAGCAGCTTGGCCGCGGGGGGGCGCCCAGATACGCAGTATTTT. Protein sequence: CASSLAAGGRPDTQYF.

The table lists this clonotype with many counts. The chain employs TRBV10-3 and TRBJ1-5; 7 bases align to TRBD1. Germline V lookup: CDR1 ENHRY, CDR2 SYGVKD. This CDR3 is 12 amino acids long. The CDR3: CGAGGGGQPQHF. DNA of the CDR3: TGTGGCGCAGGAGGGGGCGGTCAGCCCCAGCATTTT.

V and J are TRBV7-2 and TRBJ2-3; the D gene is possibly TRBD2 (6 bases). With 1 base removed from V and 10 bases from J, the gap between germline ends came to 15 bases. The CDR3 spans 14 residues. Germline CDR1 and CDR2: SGHTA and FQGNSA. This CDR3 is CASSLGTGGGAQYF. CDR3 DNA sequence: TGTGCCAGCAGCTTAGGAACGGGTGGAGGGGCGCAGTATTTT.

The rearrangement joins TRBV12-3 or TRBV12-4 to TRBJ1-2, with a weak D call TRBD1 (6 bases). The V gene lost 6 bases and the J gene lost 5 bases, with 13 bases spanning the gap. The CDR3 spans 13 residues. The CDR3 coding sequence is TGTGCCAGCAGGGCGGACAGCGCTTATGGCTACACCTTC. It translates to CASRADSAYGYTF.

This clonotype has at least ten counts. The rearrangement uses TRBV28 and TRBJ2-7; D is perhaps TRBD2 (7 bases). The CDR3 length is 15 residues. V lost 6 bases and J 3 bases, leaving 18 bases between the germline ends. CDR1 is MDHEN and CDR2 is SYDVKM in the germline V gene. The CDR3 protein is CASSPGGTPVYEQYF. CDR3 sequence (DNA): TGTGCCAGCAGCCCCGGGGGGACACCAGTCTACGAGCAGTACTTC. Looking up the rest from reference TRBV28 and TRBJ2-7 gives the full variable domain: DVKVTQSSRYLVKRTGEKVFLECVQDMDHENMFWYRQDPGLGLRLIYFSYDVKMKEKGDIPEGYSVSREKKERFSLILESASTNQTSMYLCASSPGGTPVYEQYFGPGTRLTVT.

This clonotype was observed many times. The V call is TRBV5-1, the J call TRBJ2-2, with 8 bases matching TRBD1. The ends lost 4 bases at V and 1 base at J; junction bases unmatched: 3. CDR1 and CDR2 from the germline V gene are SGHRS and YFSETQ. The CDR3 loop spans 15 amino acids. CDR3 bases: TGCGCCAGCAGCAGGGACAGGAGGAACACCGGGGAGCTGTTTTTT. It specifies CASSRDRRNTGELFF.

This clonotype has more than one count but fewer than ten. CDR3 residues: CAWSPGQGIVYEQYF. The CDR3 nucleotides read TGTGCCTGGAGCCCGGGGCAGGGGATAGTCTACGAGCAGTACTTC. This chain links TRBV30 with TRBJ2-7, with D perhaps TRBD1 (6 bases). The CDR3 is 15 residues long. From germline, CDR1 is GTSNPN and CDR2 SVGIG (reference sequence). The V end lost 3 bases, the J end lost 3 bases, and 18 bases lay between the germline ends.

The chain recombines TRBV25-1 with TRBJ2-1; the match to TRBD2 covers 14 bases. CDR1 is MGHDK and CDR2 is SYGVNS in the germline V gene. The CDR3 has 17 residues. The trim removed 2 bases at V and 9 bases at J, leaving 9 bases unmatched. The CDR3 protein is CASSEIPGLAGEGEQFF. The CDR3 region has the DNA TGTGCCAGCAGTGAAATACCGGGACTAGCGGGAGAGGGTGAGCAGTTCTTC.

Many counts were recorded for this clonotype. The rearrangement joins TRBV12-3 or TRBV12-4 to TRBJ2-5; D ambiguous. This CDR3 comprises 13 residues. V was cut by 7 bases and J by 5 bases, with 14 bases left in between. The CDR3 DNA follows: TGTGCCAGCACCTTCTATGGTGGCGAGACCCAGTACTTC. Protein: CASTFYGGETQYF.

Ten or more counts support this clonotype. The chain employs TRBV7-2 and TRBJ1-2; 8 bases agree with TRBD1. V shed 1 base, J shed 8 bases, and the junction held 12 bases outside the gene matches. The CDR3 loop spans 16 amino acids. Germline lookup yields CDR1 SGHTA and CDR2 FQGNSA. The CDR3 DNA reads as TGTGCCAGCAGCTTAGGAAGGGCAGGACAGGGTAGCGGCTACACCTTC. It codes for CASSLGRAGQGSGYTF.

The chain has TRBV6-6 and TRBJ2-5, with 8 bases identical to TRBD2. CDR3 length: 14 amino acids. The germline V gene encodes CDR1 MNHNY and CDR2 SVGAGI (reference sequence). The ends lost 3 bases at V and 5 bases at J; junction bases unmatched: 5. The CDR3 here is CASSYGLAQETQYF. The DNA of the CDR3 is TGTGCCAGCAGTTATGGACTAGCACAGGAGACCCAGTACTTC.

In this sample, this clonotype turned up many times. V is TRBV28 and J is TRBJ2-6; D uncertain. Germline lookup yields CDR1 MDHEN and CDR2 SYDVKM. The CDR3 is 15 amino acids. V dropped 1 base and J dropped 0 bases, with 4 bases sitting between them. The CDR3 region has the DNA TGTGCCAGCAGTTTATACCTCTCTGGGGCCAACGTCCTGACTTTC. It yields the protein CASSLYLSGANVLTF. Full variable domain (outside the CDR3, taken from reference TRBV28 and TRBJ2-6): DVKVTQSSRYLVKRTGEKVFLECVQDMDHENMFWYRQDPGLGLRLIYFSYDVKMKEKGDIPEGYSVSREKKERFSLILESASTNQTSMYLCASSLYLSGANVLTFGAGSRLTVL.

This clonotype was counted many times. The chain has TRBV5-1 and TRBJ2-5; D may be TRBD2 (5 bases). This CDR3 has 14 amino acids. The germline V gene encodes CDR1 SGHRS and CDR2 YFSETQ. Trimming stripped 1 base from V and 4 bases from J, with 11 bases between. The CDR3 here is CASSLSAAGETQYF. In nucleotides, the CDR3 is TGCGCCAGCAGCTTGTCGGCTGCGGGAGAGACCCAGTACTTC.

This clonotype was recorded at least ten times. The gene calls are TRBV7-9 and TRBJ1-2; 9 bases agree with TRBD1. This CDR3 has 15 residues. CDR1 SEHNR and CDR2 FQNEAQ come from the germline V gene (reference sequence). Losses at the gene ends were 4 bases for V and 7 bases for J; bases not matched to a gene: 10. The CDR3 loop reads CASSWGTGSQFGYTF. The DNA of the CDR3 is TGTGCCAGCAGCTGGGGGACAGGGTCGCAGTTTGGCTACACCTTC.

This clonotype showed up many times. The rearrangement uses TRBV20-1 and TRBJ2-1; 8 nucleotides agree with TRBD2. The germline CDR1 and CDR2 sequences are DFQATT and SNEGSKA (reference sequence). V shed 7 bases, J shed 8 bases, and the junction held 7 bases outside the gene matches. This CDR3 region has 12 residues. The DNA for the CDR3 is TGCAGTGTCTCGAGCGGGAGCGATGAGCAGTTCTTC. This gives the protein CSVSSGSDEQFF.

This chain uses TRBV4-2 with TRBJ2-3, with 14 bases lining up with TRBD2. Germline-derived CDR1 and CDR2 are LGHNA and YNFKEQ. The CDR3 spans 18 residues. With V trimmed by 3 bases and J by 3 bases, 8 bases remained unmatched. CDR3 coding DNA: TGTGCCAGCAGCCATGTCCCCGGGACTAGCGGGGGTACAGATACGCAGTATTTT. Translating it yields CASSHVPGTSGGTDTQYF.

At least ten counts were recorded for this clonotype. The V call is TRBV7-2, the J call TRBJ1-3, with TRBD1 matching 7 bases. V shed 3 bases, J shed 4 bases, and the junction held 9 bases outside the gene matches. Looked up from germline, CDR1 is SGHTA and CDR2 is FQGNSA. The CDR3 extends over 16 amino acids. The CDR3 sequence: CASSFGTVLAGNTIYF. CDR3 nucleotides: TGTGCCAGCAGCTTCGGGACAGTTCTTGCAGGAAACACCATATATTTT.

The V call is TRBV29-1, the J call TRBJ1-2; D is possibly TRBD1 (6 bases). Germline CDR1 and CDR2: SQVTM and ANQGSEA. The CDR3 consists of 12 residues. Trimming shortened V by 7 bases and J by 8 bases, and 17 bases separated the two germline ends. The CDR3 bases are TGCAGCGCCCCGGCCGGGGGGCTAGGCTACACCTTC. Translating it yields CSAPAGGLGYTF.

This clonotype showed up many times. The V call is TRBV12-3 or TRBV12-4, the J call TRBJ2-2, with TRBD1 matching 10 bases. The CDR3 runs to 15 residues. Trimming at V came to 5 bases and at J to 6 bases, leaving 6 bases not matched to a gene. The DNA for the CDR3 is TGTGCCAGCAGTCCGTCGGACAGGGGGTCCGGGGAGCTGTTTTTT. Translating gives CASSPSDRGSGELFF.

This clonotype was observed a few times. The chain combines TRBV27 with TRBJ2-3; D perhaps matches TRBD1 (6 bases). Germline CDR1 MNHEY, CDR2 SMNVEV (reference sequence). The CDR3 consists of 15 residues. V gave up 4 bases and J gave up 1 base, with 12 bases separating them. CDR3 protein: CASSSGHRGTDTQYF. The DNA for the CDR3 is TGTGCCAGCAGTTCAGGGCACAGGGGCACAGATACGCAGTATTTT.